This T cell receptor beta chain is from a study of blood T cells in healthy people across ages. Study-level points and caveats: Unsorted PBMCs ruled out conclusive naive versus antigen-experienced comparison.

In regard to this clonotype: What it recognizes is unknown. A much more abundant neighbour one base away suggests this may be a read error.

A J-beta primer mix and a sample-barcoded 5' primer were used in a second PCR of about 7 to 12 cycles. TCRdb analysed the 5' RACE reads with MiXCR anew, one entry per CDR3 protein. The sample lists 600,000 or so distinct CDR3 sequences, 25% to 35% occurring once. Trimming removed 6 bases from V and 0 bases from J, with 15 bases in between. The CDR3 is made up of 15 amino acids. The germline CDR1 and CDR2 sequences are MNHNY and SVGAGI (reference sequence). The clonotype originates from a woman of 80 years or more in good health. The sample comprised blood. The V and J genes are TRBV6-6 and TRBJ2-7; D is uncertain. The CDR3 DNA sequence: TGTGCCAGCAGCTCCGACAAAAGCCCCTCCTACGAGCAGTACTTC. As protein: CASSSDKSPSYEQYF.